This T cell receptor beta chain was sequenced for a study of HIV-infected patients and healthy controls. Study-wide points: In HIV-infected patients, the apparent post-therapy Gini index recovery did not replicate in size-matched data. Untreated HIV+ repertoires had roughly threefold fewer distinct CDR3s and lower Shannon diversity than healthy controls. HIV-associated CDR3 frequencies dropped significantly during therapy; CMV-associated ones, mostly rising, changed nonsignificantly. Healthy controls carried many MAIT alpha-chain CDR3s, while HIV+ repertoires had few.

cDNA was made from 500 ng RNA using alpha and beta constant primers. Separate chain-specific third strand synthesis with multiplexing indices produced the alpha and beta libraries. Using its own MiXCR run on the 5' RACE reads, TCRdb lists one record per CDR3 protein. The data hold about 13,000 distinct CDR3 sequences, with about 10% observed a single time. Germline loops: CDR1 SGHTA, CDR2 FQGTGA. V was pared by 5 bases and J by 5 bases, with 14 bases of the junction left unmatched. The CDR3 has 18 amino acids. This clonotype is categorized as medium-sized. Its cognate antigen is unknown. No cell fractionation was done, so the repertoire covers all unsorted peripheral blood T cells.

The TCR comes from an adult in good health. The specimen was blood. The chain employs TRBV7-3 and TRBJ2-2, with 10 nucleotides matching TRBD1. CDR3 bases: TGTGCCAGCAGCAACCGATCCCGTCGGGACAGGGGAACCGGGGAGCTGTTTTTT. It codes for CASSNRSRRDRGTGELFF.